The 22 T cell receptor beta chains below all came from one sample that was sequenced in a study of T cells in women clearing cervical HPV infection (dated 2018 in TCRdb). Libraries came from the immunoSEQ multiplex PCR assay. In TCRdb, the immuneACCESS table is reduced to in-frame sequences with V and J assigned. These tables do not hold every clone; where another copy was compared, an unresolved V gene accounts for under half, and the others remain unexplained. The sample table on file contains approximately 28,000 clones. About 3% of the sample goes to the ten largest clones. The sequencing input was blood buffy coat. The origin of the receptors is a woman between 18 and 70 years old with a cervical HPV16 infection that either progressed to CIN3+ or cleared (not recorded which).

With regard to this clone: The read halts 3 residues ahead of the CDR3 end, with the missing end drawn from the germline J gene. V and J are TRBV7-8 and TRBJ2-7; 8 positions match TRBD1. The length of the CDR3 is 14 residues. V shed 4 bases and J 6 bases; nucleotides not matched to a gene: 8. The germline gives CDR1 SGHVS, CDR2 FQNEAQ. The covered CDR3 bases are TGTGCCAGCAGCTCGGGACAGGCCTCGGGCGAG. As protein: CASSSGQASGE. The entire CDR3 sequence reads CASSSGQASGEQYF.

Worth noting for this clone: Read sequence stops 3 residues before the CDR3 end, and the germline J gene provides the missing end. V is TRBV3-1 (or the pseudogene TRBV3-2) and J is TRBJ2-5; D is possibly TRBD2 (6 bases). The CDR3 is made up of 15 amino acids. V shed 0 bases and J shed 5 bases, with 13 bases lying between them. CDR1 LGHDT and CDR2 YNNKEL come from the germline V gene (reference sequence). The DNA read from the CDR3 is TGTGCCAGCAGCCAAGACCCTAGCGTGGCGGAGACC. Translated: CASSQDPSVAET. The whole CDR3 sequence reads CASSQDPSVAETQYF.

To note about this clone: The read comes to an end 3 residues before the CDR3 does, leaving the germline J gene to fill in the end. The chain recombines TRBV10-3 with TRBJ2-3; 11 bases are a match to TRBD2. This CDR3 contains 17 residues. V shed 3 bases and J 5 bases; nucleotides not matched to a gene: 10. CDR1 and CDR2 (germline): ENHRY, SYGVKD. The DNA read from the CDR3 is TGTGCCATCAGTGATCGGGCTAGCGGGAGGAGGGAAGATACG. Amino acid sequence: CAISDRASGRREDT. The full CDR3 is CAISDRASGRREDTQYF.

On this clone itself: The read gets to within 3 residues of the CDR3 end, and the germline J gene fills in the rest. The chain joins TRBV20-1 to TRBJ2-3, with TRBD1 matching 10 bases. Germline V gene lookup returns CDR1 DFQATT and CDR2 SNEGSKA (reference sequence). The CDR3 loop spans 15 amino acids. V shed 5 bases and J 2 bases; nucleotides not matched to a gene: 7. CDR3 protein: CSAADRGRATDTQYF. The sequenced part of the CDR3 DNA is TGCAGTGCTGCCGACAGGGGGCGGGCCACAGATACG.

In the case of this clone: The CDR3 extends 3 residues past the end of the read, so its final part is completed from the germline J gene. The V and J genes are TRBV5-4 and TRBJ1-1; the D gene is possibly TRBD1 (5 bases). Trimming removed 3 bases from V and 7 bases from J, with 22 bases in between. The CDR3 length is 16 residues. Germline V CDR1 and CDR2: SGHNT, YYREEE (reference sequence). The part of the CDR3 DNA that was read is TGTGCCAGCAGCTCGGGGGGTGGGAATTGGCGGGGTGAA. Protein product: CASSSGGGNWRGE. In full, the CDR3 reads CASSSGGGNWRGEAFF.

About this clone itself: The missing CDR3 end, 3 residues past where the read stops, is filled in from the germline J gene. The chain joins TRBV5-6 to TRBJ1-1, with D hard to call. V was shortened by 1 base and J by 6 bases, with 13 bases between the two germline ends. Germline-derived CDR1 and CDR2 are SGHDT and YYEEEE. The CDR3 has 14 residues. CDR3 bases read: TGTGCCAGCAGCTTGTATACATTGAGTTCTGAA. It specifies CASSLYTLSSE. In full, the CDR3 reads CASSLYTLSSEAFF.

As regards this clone: The CDR3 is cut off 3 residues early in the read; its end comes from the germline J gene. V and J are TRBV20-1 and TRBJ2-3, with 8 positions matching TRBD2. In germline, CDR1 is DFQATT, CDR2 SNEGSKA (reference sequence). V was pared by 1 base and J by 4 bases, with 1 base of the junction left unmatched. This CDR3 contains 13 residues. CDR3 sequence reads: CSARGGGPDTQYF. Partial CDR3 DNA: TGCAGTGCTAGAGGCGGGGGGCCAGATACG.

With regard to this clone: The read terminates 3 residues ahead of where the CDR3 ends, so the germline J gene completes it. This sequence joins TRBV5-4 and TRBJ2-5, with 8 positions matching TRBD1. The CDR3 consists of 15 residues. V lost 4 bases, J lost 1 base, and 6 bases stayed unmatched. The germline V gene encodes CDR1 SGHNT and CDR2 YYREEE (reference sequence). The CDR3 is CASSRQQGGQETQYF. The DNA read from the CDR3 is TGTGCCAGCAGCCGACAACAGGGGGGCCAAGAGACC.

Regarding this clone: The read falls 3 residues short of the CDR3 end, and the missing part is taken from the germline J gene. The chain couples TRBV10-1 to TRBJ2-7, with a possible D match to TRBD1 (7 bases). The CDR3 is 15 residues long. V dropped 7 bases and J dropped 3 bases, with 19 bases sitting between them. Germline V lookup: CDR1 WNHNN, CDR2 SYGVQD (reference sequence). Partial CDR3 DNA: TGCGCCAGCATCTCTGCGAGGAGGGGGCACTACGAG. This encodes CASISARRGHYE. The full-length CDR3 reads as CASISARRGHYEQYF.

On this clone: The DNA ends 3 residues before the CDR3 does, and the rest of the CDR3 is filled in from the germline J gene. This chain uses TRBV2 with TRBJ2-4; D perhaps matches TRBD1 (6 bases). The length of the CDR3 is 14 residues. The germline gives CDR1 SNHLY, CDR2 FYNNEI. V lost 6 bases and J lost 5, with 14 bases in between. CDR3 in amino acids: CASRGQAGENIQYF. The sequenced CDR3 bases are TGTGCCAGCAGGGGACAAGCCGGGGAAAACATT.

With respect to this clone: The read stops 3 residues short of the end of the CDR3; the missing end is completed from the germline J gene. J is TRBJ2-2 and V is TRBV20-1; D tentatively fits TRBD1 or TRBD2 (5 bases each). Germline V CDR1 and CDR2: DFQATT, SNEGSKA (reference sequence). Trimming left V 0 bases short and J 6 bases short, with 11 bases between. CDR3 length: 14 residues. Here the CDR3 reads CSARDLRGAGELFF. The DNA read from the CDR3 is TGCAGTGCTAGAGATCTTCGAGGGGCCGGGGAG.

Concerning this clone itself: Read data end 3 residues before the CDR3 end; the end is taken from the germline J gene. The chain recombines TRBV5-5 with TRBJ2-3; TRBD2 matches 9 bases. The germline V gene encodes CDR1 SGHKS and CDR2 YYEKEE (reference sequence). CDR3 length: 15 amino acids. V lost 4 bases, J lost 2 bases, and 5 bases stayed unmatched. The CDR3 DNA, read in part, is TGTGCCAGCAGCGCGGCGGGGGGGGACACAGATACG. It translates to CASSAAGGDTDT. The full CDR3 sequence reads CASSAAGGDTDTQYF.

In the case of this clone: The sequenced fragment ends 3 residues before the CDR3 boundary, so the rest is inferred from the germline J gene. This chain joins TRBV2 and TRBJ2-3; D may be TRBD1 (5 bases). Germline V gene lookup returns CDR1 SNHLY and CDR2 FYNNEI. CDR3 length equals 14 residues. Trimming removed 4 bases at V and 0 bases at J, with 8 bases between. CDR3: CASSGQGSTDTQYF. Partial CDR3 DNA: TGTGCCAGCAGTGGGCAGGGAAGCACAGATACG.

Of note for this clone: The CDR3 extends 3 residues past the end of the read, so its final part is completed from the germline J gene. The gene calls are TRBV6-1 and TRBJ1-1; D not resolved. Germline-derived CDR1 and CDR2 are MNHNS and SASEGT. The CDR3 is 13 amino acids. The CDR3 bases that were read are TGTGCCAGCAGTGAAGCTCGAGCCCTAAAA. As protein: CASSEARALK. The whole CDR3 sequence reads CASSEARALKAFF.

On this clone: From the germline J gene comes the end of the CDR3, since the read stops 3 residues before it. The chain links TRBV30 to TRBJ2-7, with D uncertain. The CDR3 is 13 residues long. Germline lookup yields CDR1 GTSNPN and CDR2 SVGIG (reference sequence). Trimming cost V 0 bases and J 2 bases, with 8 bases left between them. CDR3 DNA, as far as it was read: TGTGCCTGGAGTGTCGGAGCGACCTACGAG. It is translated as CAWSVGATYE. The entire CDR3 is CAWSVGATYEQYF.

About this clone itself: Read sequence stops 3 residues before the CDR3 end, and the germline J gene provides the missing end. The gene calls are TRBV5-3 and TRBJ2-7; TRBD2 agrees at 15 bases. TRBV5-3 is reported as an ORF; its role is uncertain. The CDR3 spans 16 residues. The V gene end was trimmed by 2 bases and the J gene end by 5 bases; junction bases not matched to a gene: 5. Incomplete CDR3 DNA: TGTGCCAGAAGCTTTGGACTAGCGGGGGGGCTCGACGAG. Translating it yields CARSFGLAGGLDE. The full CDR3 protein reads CARSFGLAGGLDEQYF.

Partial CDR3 DNA: TGTGCCAGCAGCAGCCAGGGAGGGATCCGGGAAAAA. Translation gives CASSSQGGIREK. The CDR3 in its entirety is CASSSQGGIREKLFF. The genes are TRBV5-6 and TRBJ1-4; D perhaps matches TRBD1 (5 bases). The missing CDR3 end, 3 residues past where the read stops, is filled in from the germline J gene. Germline V gives CDR1 SGHDT, CDR2 YYEEEE. CDR3 length: 15 residues. The V end lost 4 bases, the J end lost 8 bases, and 18 bases lay between the germline ends.

The CDR3 here is CASSQDKFQGAGSPLHF. The DNA read from the CDR3 is TGTGCCAGCAGCCAAGATAAGTTCCAGGGGGCCGGGTCACCC. This chain uses TRBV4-2 with TRBJ1-6; the match to TRBD1 covers 8 bases. The read ends 3 residues before the CDR3 terminus; that terminus is restored from the germline J gene. The V segment lost 0 bases and the J segment 10 bases; nucleotides outside the gene matches: 11. Per germline, CDR1 LGHNA and CDR2 YNFKEQ. The CDR3 length is 17 residues.

Note on this clone: Sequencing ends 3 residues short of the CDR3 end; the germline J gene provides the rest. The chain is built from TRBV5-1 and TRBJ2-2; 10 bases fit TRBD1. This CDR3 region has 15 residues. V dropped 4 bases and J dropped 5; count of bases not matched to a gene: 5. Germline assignment: CDR1 SGHRS and CDR2 YFSETQ. This CDR3 reads CASSQGQGRTGELFF. Incomplete CDR3 DNA: TGCGCCAGCAGCCAGGGACAGGGGCGGACCGGGGAG.

Concerning this clone: The read terminates 3 residues ahead of where the CDR3 ends, so the germline J gene completes it. This chain joins TRBV20-1 and TRBJ1-6; D possibly corresponds to TRBD1 (5 bases). This CDR3 is 12 amino acids long. The germline V gene encodes CDR1 DFQATT and CDR2 SNEGSKA (reference sequence). V dropped 3 bases and J dropped 9 bases, with 9 bases sitting between them. The CDR3: CSASKGVSPLHF. CDR3 DNA, as far as it was read: TGCAGTGCTAGTAAAGGGGTTTCACCC.

On this clone: The read ends 3 residues shy of where the CDR3 ends; the end is completed using the germline J gene. The chain has TRBV7-4 and TRBJ2-4, with TRBD1 matching over 8 bases. Germline CDR1 reads SGHVT; CDR2 reads SQSDAQ. The CDR3 covers 15 residues. Partial CDR3 DNA: TGTGCCAGCAGCTTAAAGACGGGGACAGGCTATGGT. Translating it yields CASSLKTGTGYG. The full CDR3 protein reads CASSLKTGTGYGQYF.

Turning to this clone: The read terminates 3 residues ahead of where the CDR3 ends, so the germline J gene completes it. This chain links TRBV10-3 with TRBJ1-1; no clear D. This CDR3 spans 11 amino acids. Germline lookup yields CDR1 ENHRY and CDR2 SYGVKD. Partial CDR3 DNA: TGTGCCATCAGTGAGCGGGGTCGG. This translates into CAISERGR. The full CDR3 sequence reads CAISERGRAFF.